The 12 T cell receptor beta chains below come from one sample, sequenced in a study of cytomegalovirus exposure and HLA in healthy donors. The protocol was immunoSEQ multiplex PCR, while the TCRdb copy is restricted to in-frame clones and leaves out a portion. In the table there are roughly 350,000 clones, approximately 90% of which are singletons. Sequenced input: PBMCs. Every receptor here comes from a woman between 18 and 29 years old in good health and CMV-seronegative.

The J gene is TRBJ2-7, the V gene TRBV27, with D perhaps matching TRBD2 (6 bases). Trimming took 0 bases from V and 2 from J, leaving 11 bases between them. The CDR3 covers 15 residues. Germline V gives CDR1 MNHEY, CDR2 SMNVEV (reference sequence). The CDR3 region is CASSLSAGSPYEQYF. CDR3 DNA sequence: TGTGCCAGCAGTTTATCGGCGGGAAGCCCCTACGAGCAGTACTTC.

This clone showed up just a few times. The chain uses TRBV18 and TRBJ2-7; D uncertain. The CDR3 runs to 15 residues. Trimming shortened V by 3 bases and J by 2 bases, and 14 bases separated the two germline ends. CDR1 is KGHSH and CDR2 is LQKENI in the germline V gene. CDR3 residues: CASSPVELPTYEQYF. The CDR3 coding sequence is TGTGCCAGCTCACCCGTGGAGTTACCCACCTACGAGCAGTACTTC.

This sequence joins TRBV6-1 and TRBJ2-1, with 8 nucleotides matching TRBD2. Germline V lookup: CDR1 MNHNS, CDR2 SASEGT. Trimming cost V 3 bases and J 0 bases; bases outside gene matches: 1. The CDR3 has 15 amino acids. CDR3 sequence: CASSDLAGSYNEQFF. The CDR3 DNA follows: TGTGCCAGCAGTGATCTAGCGGGCTCCTACAATGAGCAGTTCTTC.

The V and J genes are TRBV6-5 and TRBJ2-1; the match to TRBD2 covers 13 bases. The CDR3 extends over 15 amino acids. Germline CDR1 is MNHEY and CDR2 is SVGAGI. V lost 10 bases, J lost 4 bases, and 7 bases stayed unmatched. CDR3 nucleotide sequence: TGTGCCACGGGACTAGCGGGGTCCTATTACAATGAGCAGTTCTTC. It yields the protein CATGLAGSYYNEQFF.

The chain is built from TRBV2 and TRBJ2-7, with a possible D match to TRBD2 (6 bases). V lost 8 bases, J lost 0 bases, and 14 bases lay in between. CDR3 length: 14 residues. CDR1 is SNHLY and CDR2 is FYNNEI in the germline V gene. The CDR3 DNA follows: TGTGCCAGCTCGGACGGGGGAGGCTCCTACGAGCAGTACTTC. It specifies CASSDGGGSYEQYF. The whole variable domain, remainder taken from reference TRBV2 and TRBJ2-7, is EPEVTQTPSHQVTQMGQEVILRCVPISNHLYFYWYRQILGQKVEFLVSFYNNEISEKSEIFDDQFSVERPDGSNFTLKIRSTKLEDSAMYFCASSDGGGSYEQYFGPGTRLTVT.

The V gene is TRBV27, the J gene TRBJ2-1; 8 bases map to TRBD2. The germline CDR1 and CDR2 sequences are MNHEY and SMNVEV (reference sequence). The length of the CDR3 is 17 residues. Trimming cost V 6 bases and J 6 bases; bases outside gene matches: 16. Here the CDR3 reads CASSHPPGRGVGNEQFF. The DNA of the CDR3 is TGTGCCAGCAGCCATCCCCCCGGGCGGGGGGTTGGCAATGAGCAGTTCTTC.

The CDR3 DNA follows: TGTGCCAGCAGCCACCCTAGCGGAATAGCCAAAAACATTCAGTACTTC. Translation: CASSHPSGIAKNIQYF. The chain links TRBV9 to TRBJ2-4; 7 nucleotides align to TRBD2. The trim removed 4 bases at V and 0 bases at J, leaving 7 bases unmatched. Germline loops: CDR1 SGDLS, CDR2 YYNGEE. There are 16 residues in the CDR3.

This chain links TRBV15 with TRBJ1-5; the match to TRBD1 covers 9 bases. This CDR3 region has 14 residues. Germline CDR1 and CDR2: LNHNV and YYDKDF (reference sequence). V lost 3 bases to trimming and J lost 9 bases; unmatched junction nucleotides: 6. The CDR3 protein is CATSSGTGSGPQHF. The CDR3 DNA reads TGTGCCACCAGCAGTGGGACAGGGAGTGGGCCCCAGCATTTT.

This rearrangement joins TRBV19 to TRBJ2-1, with D maybe TRBD2 (6 bases). CDR3 length: 13 amino acids. Germline CDR1 reads LNHDA; CDR2 reads SQIVND (reference sequence). Between the trimmed V and J ends, which lost 2 bases and 8 bases, there was a span of 10 bases. DNA of the CDR3: TGTGCCAGTAGTATAATCGGAGGGGATGAGCAGTTCTTC. Its translation is CASSIIGGDEQFF.

The rearrangement links TRBV7-2 to TRBJ2-7; 9 positions match TRBD2. CDR3 length: 13 amino acids. With V trimmed by 8 bases and J by 7 bases, 9 bases remained unmatched. CDR1 is SGHTA, CDR2 FQGNSA, per germline. CDR3 nucleotide sequence: TGTGCCAGCGGGGCGGGAGGGCTGGAGGAGCAGTACTTC. Its protein is CASGAGGLEEQYF.

This clone was seen a few times. This rearrangement joins TRBV6-5 to TRBJ2-7; 9 nucleotides match TRBD1. Germline CDR1 and CDR2: MNHEY and SVGAGI. This CDR3 comprises 12 residues. The junction had 0 bases not matched to a gene; V was cut back by 6 bases and J by 3 bases. CDR3 DNA sequence: TGTGCCAGCAGGGACAGGGGCTACGAGCAGTACTTC. It specifies CASRDRGYEQYF.

The V call is TRBV7-9, the J call TRBJ2-7; weak D call: TRBD2 (6 bases). V gave up 8 bases and J gave up 1 base, with 18 bases separating them. This CDR3 contains 15 residues. Germline loops: CDR1 SEHNR, CDR2 FQNEAQ (reference sequence). The CDR3, as DNA: TGTGCCAGCCGAGCCGGGGACTCACGATCCTACGAGCAGTACTTC. Its protein is CASRAGDSRSYEQYF.